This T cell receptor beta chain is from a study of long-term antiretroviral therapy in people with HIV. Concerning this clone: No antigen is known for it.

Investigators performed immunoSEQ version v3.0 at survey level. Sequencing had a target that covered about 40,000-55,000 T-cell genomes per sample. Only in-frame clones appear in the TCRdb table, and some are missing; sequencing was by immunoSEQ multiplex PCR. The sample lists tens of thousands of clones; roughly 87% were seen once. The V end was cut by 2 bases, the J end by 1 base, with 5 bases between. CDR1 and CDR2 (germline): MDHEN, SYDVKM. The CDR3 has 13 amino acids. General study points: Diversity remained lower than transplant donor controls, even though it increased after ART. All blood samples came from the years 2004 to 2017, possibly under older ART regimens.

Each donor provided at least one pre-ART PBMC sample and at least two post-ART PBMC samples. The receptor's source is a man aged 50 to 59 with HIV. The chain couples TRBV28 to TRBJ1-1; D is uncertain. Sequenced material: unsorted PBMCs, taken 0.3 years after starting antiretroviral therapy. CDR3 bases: TGTGCCAGCAGTTTACAGGAGAACACTGAAGCTTTCTTT. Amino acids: CASSLQENTEAFF.